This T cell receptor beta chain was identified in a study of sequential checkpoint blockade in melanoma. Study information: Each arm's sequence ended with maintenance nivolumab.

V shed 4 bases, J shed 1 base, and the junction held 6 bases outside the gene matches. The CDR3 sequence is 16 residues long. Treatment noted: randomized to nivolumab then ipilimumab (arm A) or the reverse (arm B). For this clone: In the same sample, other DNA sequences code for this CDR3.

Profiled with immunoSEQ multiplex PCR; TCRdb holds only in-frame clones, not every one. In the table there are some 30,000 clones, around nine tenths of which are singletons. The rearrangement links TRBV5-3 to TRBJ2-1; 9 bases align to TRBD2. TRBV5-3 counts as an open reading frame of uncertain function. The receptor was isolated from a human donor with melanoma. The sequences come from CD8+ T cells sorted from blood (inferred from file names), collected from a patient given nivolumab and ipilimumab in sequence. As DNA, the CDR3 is TGTGCCAGAAGCCCCCTAGCGGGAATGTCCTACAATGAGCAGTTCTTC. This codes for CARSPLAGMSYNEQFF.